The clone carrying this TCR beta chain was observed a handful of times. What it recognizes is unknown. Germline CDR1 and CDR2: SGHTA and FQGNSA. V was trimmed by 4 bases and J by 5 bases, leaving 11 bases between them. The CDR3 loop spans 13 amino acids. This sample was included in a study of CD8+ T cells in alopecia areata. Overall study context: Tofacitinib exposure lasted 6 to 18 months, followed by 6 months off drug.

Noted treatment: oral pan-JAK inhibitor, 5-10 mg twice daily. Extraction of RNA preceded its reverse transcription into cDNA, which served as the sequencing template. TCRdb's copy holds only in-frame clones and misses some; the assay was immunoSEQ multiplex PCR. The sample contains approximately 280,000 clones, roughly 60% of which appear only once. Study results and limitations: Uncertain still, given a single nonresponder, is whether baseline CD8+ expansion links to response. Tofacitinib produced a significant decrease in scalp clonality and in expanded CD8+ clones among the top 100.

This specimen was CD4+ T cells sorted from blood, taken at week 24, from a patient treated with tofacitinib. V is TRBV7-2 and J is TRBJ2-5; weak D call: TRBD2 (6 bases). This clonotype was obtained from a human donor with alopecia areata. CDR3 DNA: TGTGCCAGCAGCTCGGGGGAGCAGGAGACCCAGTACTTC. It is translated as CASSSGEQETQYF. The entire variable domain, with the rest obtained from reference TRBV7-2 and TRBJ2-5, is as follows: GAGVSQSPSNKVTEKGKDVELRCDPISGHTALYWYRQSLGQGLEFLIYFQGNSAPDKSGLPSDRFSAERTGGSVSTLTIQRTQQEDSAVYLCASSSGEQETQYFGPGTRLLVL.